A single sample gave rise to the 27 T cell receptor beta chains below, sequenced in a study of cytomegalovirus exposure and HLA in healthy donors. The primer mix had 60 Vbeta and 13 Jbeta primers. The method was immunoSEQ multiplex PCR; TCRdb's version includes in-frame clones alone and lacks a portion of them. The repertoire includes over 100,000 clones, 50% to 75% of them detected once, and less than 3% sits in the top ten. The specimen was PBMCs. The receptors derive from a woman aged 40-49 years in good health and CMV-seronegative.

The gene calls are TRBV18 and TRBJ1-5; D perhaps matches TRBD1 (6 bases). The CDR3 runs 17 residues. Germline loops: CDR1 KGHSH, CDR2 LQKENI. Trimming pared 3 bases from V and 4 bases from J, leaving 19 bases between. The CDR3 here is CASSPTQGTRSNQPQHF. The DNA for the CDR3 is TGTGCCAGCTCACCGACGCAGGGGACCCGGAGTAATCAGCCCCAGCATTTT.

V and J are TRBV28 and TRBJ1-2, with TRBD1 matching 9 bases. The CDR3 runs to 16 residues. With V trimmed by 2 bases and J by 4 bases, 8 bases remained unmatched. The germline V gene encodes CDR1 MDHEN and CDR2 SYDVKM. CDR3 nucleotides: TGTGCCAGCAGTTTAGCCGTAACGACAGGGGGCTATGGCTACACCTTC. Translating gives CASSLAVTTGGYGYTF.

This clone was observed a few times. The chain carries TRBV6-5 and TRBJ1-2, with no clear D. CDR1 is MNHEY, CDR2 SVGAGI, per germline. There are 13 residues in the CDR3. V was pared by 2 bases and J by 1 base, with 5 bases between. CDR3 loop: CASSYVLNYGYTF. As DNA, the CDR3 is TGTGCCAGCAGTTACGTCCTTAACTATGGCTACACCTTC.

The V gene is TRBV7-3, the J gene TRBJ1-2; a possible D gene is TRBD1 (6 bases). Germline values: CDR1 SGHTA, CDR2 FQGTGA. The CDR3 sequence is 13 residues long. V was clipped by 5 bases and J by 6 bases, with 13 bases between them. CDR3 loop: CASSPGQKDGYTF. The CDR3 DNA reads as TGTGCCAGCAGCCCAGGACAGAAGGATGGCTACACCTTC.

V and J are TRBV4-2 and TRBJ2-7; TRBD2 matches 9 bases. The CDR3 covers 15 residues. V trimming: 1 base; J trimming: 2 bases; junction bases outside the gene matches: 3. Germline-derived CDR1 and CDR2 are LGHNA and YNFKEQ. The CDR3 DNA sequence: TGTGCCAGCAGCCAAGCTAGCGGGACAACCTACGAGCAGTACTTC. Encoded protein: CASSQASGTTYEQYF.

The chain employs TRBV7-2 and TRBJ1-1; no clear D. The germline V gene has CDR1 SGHTA and CDR2 FQGNSA. The V end was cut by 2 bases, the J end by 10 bases, with 17 bases between. The CDR3 length is 14 residues. CDR3 sequence (DNA): TGTGCCAGCAGCTTAAACCCGAGGAGTTTAGTAGCTTTCTTT. This encodes CASSLNPRSLVAFF.

The gene calls are TRBV4-1 and TRBJ2-5, with 8 positions matching TRBD2. This CDR3 is built from 14 residues. Trimming took 2 bases from V and 5 from J; bases not matched to a gene: 4. Germline V gives CDR1 MGHRA, CDR2 YSYEKL. This chain's CDR3 is CASSQIAGWETQYF. The CDR3 DNA sequence: TGCGCCAGCAGCCAAATAGCGGGGTGGGAGACCCAGTACTTC.

The genes are TRBV2 and TRBJ1-1; 9 bases fit TRBD1. Per the germline V gene, CDR1 is SNHLY and CDR2 is FYNNEI. The V gene end was trimmed by 4 bases and the J gene end by 7 bases; junction bases not matched to a gene: 1. CDR3 size: 12 residues. Here the CDR3 reads CASSGDRDEAFF. CDR3 coding DNA: TGTGCCAGCAGTGGGGACAGGGATGAAGCTTTCTTT.

The J gene is TRBJ1-1, the V gene TRBV13, with 7 bases aligning to TRBD1. CDR1 is PRHDT and CDR2 is FYEKMQ in the germline V gene (reference sequence). With 5 bases clipped from V and 5 bases from J, the junction kept 14 bases outside the gene matches. The length of the CDR3 is 16 residues. The CDR3 nucleotides are TGTGCCAGCAGCCCGGACAGGTTTGCGGGAGGGACTGAAGCTTTCTTT. Translating it yields CASSPDRFAGGTEAFF.

The V and J genes are TRBV25-1 and TRBJ1-5; the match to TRBD1 covers 7 bases. V dropped 3 bases and J dropped 7; count of bases not matched to a gene: 9. From germline, CDR1 is MGHDK and CDR2 SYGVNS. The CDR3 totals 15 residues. The CDR3 nucleotides read TGTGCCAGCAGTGATCATCAGGGGGGAGACCAGCCCCAGCATTTT. Protein: CASSDHQGGDQPQHF.

The chain is built from TRBV6-6 and TRBJ1-5; 7 positions match TRBD1. Germline values: CDR1 MNHNY, CDR2 SVGAGI (reference sequence). The trim removed 6 bases at V and 7 bases at J, leaving 9 bases unmatched. The CDR3 runs 14 residues. CDR3 coding DNA: TGTGCCAGCAGGGGCGACAGGGCCGGCCAGCCCCAGCATTTT. Protein product: CASRGDRAGQPQHF.

This chain links TRBV5-1 with TRBJ1-2; 7 bases line up with TRBD1. V shed 2 bases and J 4 bases; nucleotides not matched to a gene: 5. Per the germline V gene, CDR1 is SGHRS and CDR2 is YFSETQ. CDR3 length: 14 amino acids. CDR3: CASSFGTDLYGYTF. The CDR3 region has the DNA TGCGCCAGCAGCTTCGGGACAGACCTCTATGGCTACACCTTC.

This clone was seen just once. This chain connects TRBV7-2 to TRBJ1-4; no definite D call. There are 16 residues in the CDR3. With 7 bases removed from V and 0 bases from J, the gap between germline ends came to 15 bases. Germline V gene data show CDR1 as SGHTA and CDR2 as FQGNSA. The CDR3 nucleotides read TGTGCCAGCACCCGGTCCGGCCAGGCAACTAATGAAAAACTGTTTTTT. Translation gives CASTRSGQATNEKLFF.

This clone was counted a few times. This sequence joins TRBV30 and TRBJ1-1; TRBD1 matches at 7 bases. V was pared by 5 bases and J by 6 bases, with 6 bases of the junction left unmatched. Germline V gene sequence: CDR1 GTSNPN, CDR2 SVGIG (reference sequence). CDR3 size: 12 residues. CDR3 in amino acids: CAWHQGVAEAFF. DNA for the CDR3: TGTGCCTGGCACCAGGGGGTGGCTGAAGCTTTCTTT.

The V call is TRBV4-2, the J call TRBJ2-5, with D possibly TRBD1 on 5 matching bases. Germline loops: CDR1 LGHNA, CDR2 YNFKEQ. The CDR3 totals 15 residues. V lost 0 bases to trimming and J lost 2 bases, with 10 bases between them. The CDR3 sequence: CASSQDPTEQETQYF. CDR3 sequence (DNA): TGTGCCAGCAGCCAAGATCCGACAGAGCAAGAGACCCAGTACTTC.

This clone occurred once. V and J are TRBV7-2 and TRBJ2-5, with 9 bases fitting TRBD2. The CDR3 runs to 16 residues. Germline V gives CDR1 SGHTA, CDR2 FQGNSA. V lost 2 bases, J lost 5 bases, and 9 bases stayed unmatched. CDR3 amino acids: CASSLMAAGGGETQYF. The CDR3 region has the DNA TGTGCCAGCAGCTTAATGGCAGCGGGGGGTGGGGAGACCCAGTACTTC.

The V gene is TRBV27, the J gene TRBJ2-2; the match to TRBD1 covers 7 bases. Germline V CDR1 and CDR2: MNHEY, SMNVEV (reference sequence). The CDR3 length is 14 residues. After removal of 5 bases from V and 4 bases from J, the junction contained 4 bases not matched to a gene. CDR3 DNA sequence: TGTGCCAGCAGTCAGACAGGGCCCACCGGGGAGCTGTTTTTT. Translating gives CASSQTGPTGELFF.

This clone was observed once. J is TRBJ2-1 and V is TRBV7-2; weak D call: TRBD1 (5 bases). The CDR3 length is 13 residues. Trimming took off 4 bases at V and 6 bases at J, with 10 bases between the two ends. The germline V gene encodes CDR1 SGHTA and CDR2 FQGNSA. The CDR3 loop reads CASSSLDSNEQFF. CDR3 DNA sequence: TGTGCCAGCAGCTCCCTCGACAGCAATGAGCAGTTCTTC.

The genes are TRBV7-2 and TRBJ2-6; the match to TRBD1 covers 9 bases. Germline CDR1 is SGHTA and CDR2 is FQGNSA. The CDR3 runs 17 residues. V was clipped by 5 bases and J by 1 base; unmatched bases: 6. The CDR3 region has the DNA TGTGCCAGCAGCCTCCGGGACAGGGTATCTGGGGCCAACGTCCTGACTTTC. This gives the protein CASSLRDRVSGANVLTF.

The sample holds a few counts of this clone. The rearrangement links TRBV27 to TRBJ1-1; D is perhaps TRBD1 (6 bases). This CDR3 is 14 amino acids long. Germline CDR1 and CDR2: MNHEY and SMNVEV (reference sequence). The germline V and J ends were trimmed by 8 bases and 1 base, with 14 bases remaining between them. The CDR3: CASSMGHPNTEAFF. The DNA of the CDR3 is TGTGCCAGCTCTATGGGACACCCGAACACTGAAGCTTTCTTT.

This sequence joins TRBV25-1 and TRBJ2-5; weak D call: TRBD2 (6 bases). Per germline, CDR1 MGHDK and CDR2 SYGVNS. The CDR3 is made up of 16 amino acids. V was pared by 3 bases and J by 4 bases, with 18 bases between. The CDR3 sequence: CASSDQAGGARETQYF. As DNA, the CDR3 is TGTGCCAGCAGTGATCAAGCGGGTGGGGCGAGAGAGACCCAGTACTTC.

The chain joins TRBV25-1 to TRBJ1-5; D call uncertain. V gave up 6 bases and J gave up 4 bases, with 10 bases separating them. Germline lookup yields CDR1 MGHDK and CDR2 SYGVNS. This CDR3 has 13 residues. The CDR3 is CASRAASNQPQHF. DNA of the CDR3: TGTGCCAGCAGAGCCGCGAGTAATCAGCCCCAGCATTTT. Variable domain in full (rest from reference TRBV25-1 and TRBJ1-5): EADIYQTPRYLVIGTGKKITLECSQTMGHDKMYWYQQDPGMELHLIHYSYGVNSTEKGDLSSESTVSRIRTEHFPLTLESARPSHTSQYLCASRAASNQPQHFGDGTRLSIL.

V gene TRBV5-1 combines with J gene TRBJ2-1, with TRBD2 matching over 10 bases. The ends lost 2 bases at V and 1 base at J; junction bases unmatched: 12. CDR3 length: 19 amino acids. Germline CDR1 reads SGHRS; CDR2 reads YFSETQ. The CDR3 DNA sequence: TGCGCCAGCAGCTTTGCCCTAGCGGGGGAAGGTTCGTCCTACAATGAGCAGTTCTTC. It is translated as CASSFALAGEGSSYNEQFF.

The chain links TRBV6-5 to TRBJ2-7; D gene ambiguous. Germline V gene data show CDR1 as MNHEY and CDR2 as SVGAGI. The germline V and J ends were trimmed by 0 bases and 0 bases, with 9 bases remaining between them. CDR3 length: 15 residues. CDR3 DNA sequence: TGTGCCAGCAGTTACTCTGGCCCTAGCTCCTACGAGCAGTACTTC. This sequence encodes CASSYSGPSSYEQYF.

The V gene is TRBV7-3, the J gene TRBJ1-1; 10 bases line up with TRBD1. The V and J ends lost 6 bases and 7 bases, in that order; junction bases with no gene match: 11. The germline CDR1 and CDR2 sequences are SGHTA and FQGTGA. This CDR3 spans 15 amino acids. CDR3 protein: CASSPQGQGVNEAFF. CDR3 nucleotide sequence: TGTGCCAGCAGTCCTCAAGGACAGGGGGTAAATGAAGCTTTCTTT.

CDR3 residues: CASSRRTVSSYNEQFF. CDR3 nucleotide sequence: TGTGCCAGCAGCCGACGGACAGTCAGCTCCTACAATGAGCAGTTCTTC. The chain carries TRBV7-9 and TRBJ2-1, with D maybe TRBD1 (6 bases). The CDR3 runs 16 residues. Trimming pared 5 bases from V and 0 bases from J, leaving 14 bases between. Germline CDR1 is SEHNR and CDR2 is FQNEAQ (reference sequence). The whole variable domain, filled in from reference TRBV7-9 and TRBJ2-1, reads DTGVSQNPRHKITKRGQNVTFRCDPISEHNRLYWYRQTLGQGPEFLTYFQNEAQLEKSRLLSDRFSAERPKGSFSTLEIQRTEQGDSAMYLCASSRRTVSSYNEQFFGPGTRLTVL.

V is TRBV5-1 and J is TRBJ1-6; D not resolved. The CDR3 contains 15 residues. Germline V gene lookup returns CDR1 SGHRS and CDR2 YFSETQ. With 5 bases removed from V and 10 bases from J, the gap between germline ends came to 19 bases. As DNA, the CDR3 is TGCGCCAGCAGGCAAGCCCAAAGAGGAGGGTCACCCCTCCACTTT. Its translation: CASRQAQRGGSPLHF.